This entry lists 21 T cell receptor beta chains sequenced from one sample in a study of cytomegalovirus exposure and HLA in healthy donors. 60 Vbeta and 13 Jbeta primers were used in PCR. Method: immunoSEQ multiplex PCR; TCRdb's copy keeps in-frame clones and lacks some. This repertoire shows roughly 99,000 clones, more than 70% found once; its top ten account for 3% to 4%. Sequenced sample: PBMCs. These receptors all stem from a woman aged 35 to 49 in good health and CMV-seronegative.

A few counts support this clone. The V gene is TRBV18, the J gene TRBJ1-4, with no clear D. V was trimmed by 1 base and J by 6 bases, leaving 6 bases between them. The germline V gene has CDR1 KGHSH and CDR2 LQKENI. This CDR3 is built from 13 residues. This chain's CDR3 is CASSPRLDEKLFF. The CDR3 region has the DNA TGTGCCAGCTCACCACGTTTAGATGAAAAACTGTTTTTT.

This clone came up a few times. The chain recombines TRBV7-3 with TRBJ1-1; TRBD1 agrees at 9 bases. The CDR3 spans 15 residues. Trimming at V came to 4 bases and at J to 5 bases, leaving 8 bases not matched to a gene. Germline CDR1 SGHTA, CDR2 FQGTGA. CDR3 amino acids: CASSSQPGQGTEAFF. The CDR3, as DNA: TGTGCCAGCAGCTCACAACCGGGACAGGGAACTGAAGCTTTCTTT.

This chain joins TRBV4-3 and TRBJ1-2, with 9 bases identical to TRBD1. The CDR3 is made up of 15 amino acids. Germline V CDR1 and CDR2: LGHNA, YSLEER. Germline trimming cut 0 bases from V and 2 bases from J; bases unmatched to any gene: 1. The CDR3 DNA is TGCGCCAGCAGCCAAGATGGACAGGGGAACTATGGCTACACCTTC. This gives the protein CASSQDGQGNYGYTF.

The chain combines TRBV19 with TRBJ2-2; D is ambiguous. The V and J ends lost 5 bases and 1 base respectively, with 8 bases between them. The CDR3 is made up of 14 amino acids. Germline V lookup: CDR1 LNHDA, CDR2 SQIVND (reference sequence). The CDR3: CASSFRQNTGELFF. The DNA of the CDR3 is TGTGCCAGTAGTTTTCGACAGAACACCGGGGAGCTGTTTTTT.

The chain is built from TRBV5-6 and TRBJ2-5; maybe TRBD1 (5 bases). The CDR3 loop spans 14 amino acids. CDR1 and CDR2 from the germline V gene are SGHDT and YYEEEE. V lost 0 bases, J lost 4 bases, and 10 bases lay in between. CDR3 residues: CASSLVGARETQYF. The CDR3 bases are TGTGCCAGCAGCTTGGTTGGGGCTCGAGAGACCCAGTACTTC.

The CDR3 spells CASSLTPGLVQYF. The CDR3 DNA is TGTGCCAGCAGCCTAACACCGGGACTTGTTCAGTACTTC. This chain uses TRBV7-9 with TRBJ2-4; tentatively, D is TRBD2 (6 bases). Trimming shortened V by 5 bases and J by 11 bases, and 16 bases separated the two germline ends. Germline V gives CDR1 SEHNR, CDR2 FQNEAQ (reference sequence). This CDR3 has 13 residues.

This clone occurred a few times. V is TRBV5-1 and J is TRBJ1-4; 9 bases are shared with TRBD1. J lost 8 bases, V lost 7 bases, and 9 bases had no gene match. There are 14 residues in the CDR3. Germline-derived CDR1 and CDR2 are SGHRS and YFSETQ. CDR3: CASQDTGGGEKLFF. In DNA form, the CDR3 reads TGCGCCAGCCAAGACACAGGGGGCGGGGAAAAACTGTTTTTT.

This clone was detected only once. The V call is TRBV4-2, the J call TRBJ1-2; D gene uncertain. Looked up from germline, CDR1 is LGHNA and CDR2 is YNFKEQ. V was pared by 0 bases and J by 7 bases, with 12 bases between. The CDR3 loop spans 14 amino acids. The CDR3 sequence: CASSQEEGRVGYTF. In DNA, the CDR3 is TGTGCCAGCAGCCAAGAGGAGGGCCGGGTTGGCTACACCTTC.

V is TRBV7-2 and J is TRBJ2-2; 9 bases are shared with TRBD1. This CDR3 region has 15 residues. Trimming took 2 bases from V and 4 from J; bases not matched to a gene: 2. Per the germline V gene, CDR1 is SGHTA and CDR2 is FQGNSA. In DNA form, the CDR3 reads TGTGCCAGCAGCTTAAAACAGGGGGCCACCGGGGAGCTGTTTTTT. Encoded protein: CASSLKQGATGELFF.

This clone is a singleton in its sample. The rearrangement joins TRBV7-6 to TRBJ2-5, with D possibly matching TRBD2 (6 bases). V was trimmed by 2 bases and J by 2 bases, leaving 15 bases between them. This CDR3 is built from 16 residues. In germline, CDR1 is SGHVS, CDR2 FNYEAQ. CDR3: CASSLTGLAVQETQYF. The CDR3 coding sequence is TGTGCCAGCAGCTTAACGGGATTAGCGGTGCAAGAGACCCAGTACTTC.

The V call is TRBV7-8, the J call TRBJ1-1; 7 nucleotides line up with TRBD1. CDR3 size: 15 residues. Germline V gene lookup returns CDR1 SGHVS and CDR2 FQNEAQ. Losses at the gene ends were 5 bases for V and 4 bases for J; bases not matched to a gene: 10. The CDR3 nucleotides read TGTGCCAGCAGCCCAGCAACAGGGGTTAGCACTGAAGCTTTCTTT. It codes for CASSPATGVSTEAFF.

The chain carries TRBV30 and TRBJ2-5; weak D call: TRBD2 (6 bases). The CDR3 has 12 residues. CDR1 and CDR2 from the germline V gene are GTSNPN and SVGIG (reference sequence). Trimming left V 3 bases short and J 3 bases short, with 8 bases between. The CDR3 nucleotides read TGTGCCTGGAGCTGGGGGGAAGAGACCCAGTACTTC. As protein: CAWSWGEETQYF.

This clone was seen more than once but under ten times. V and J are TRBV30 and TRBJ1-1, with D hard to call. The CDR3 loop spans 12 amino acids. The germline CDR1 and CDR2 sequences are GTSNPN and SVGIG (reference sequence). V lost 6 bases and J 8 bases, leaving 16 bases between the germline ends. This chain's CDR3 is CACNGVDREAFF. The CDR3 region has the DNA TGTGCCTGCAACGGGGTGGATCGGGAAGCTTTCTTT.

On this clone: The sample holds other DNA sequences that translate to the same CDR3. The chain has TRBV2 and TRBJ1-1; 8 bases agree with TRBD1. CDR1 and CDR2 (germline): SNHLY, FYNNEI. The trim removed 7 bases at V and 1 base at J, leaving 11 bases unmatched. This CDR3 has 16 amino acids. The CDR3 DNA reads as TGTGCCAGCATCCGACAGGGGAGGGGGCCGAACACTGAAGCTTTCTTT. Amino acid sequence: CASIRQGRGPNTEAFF.

The CDR3 DNA sequence: TGTGCCAGCAGCTTATCCAACGGACAGGGGCGCTACGAGCAGTACTTC. Translated: CASSLSNGQGRYEQYF. The chain recombines TRBV7-2 with TRBJ2-7; 9 positions match TRBD1. This CDR3 spans 16 amino acids. Germline V gene lookup returns CDR1 SGHTA and CDR2 FQGNSA. The V gene end was trimmed by 2 bases and the J gene end by 3 bases; junction bases not matched to a gene: 8.

V usage is TRBV6-5 and J usage is TRBJ1-6; possible D gene TRBD1, 5 bases. The V gene's germline CDR1 is MNHEY and CDR2 SVGAGI. Trimming pared 6 bases from V and 10 bases from J, leaving 16 bases between. The CDR3 length is 14 residues. The CDR3 bases are TGTGCCAGCAGGGTGGACCGGAGGGGCTCACCCCTCCACTTT. It is translated as CASRVDRRGSPLHF.

This chain uses TRBV4-2 with TRBJ2-3, with TRBD2 identical over 9 bases. With 5 bases clipped from V and 2 bases from J, the junction kept 11 bases outside the gene matches. The germline gives CDR1 LGHNA, CDR2 YNFKEQ. This CDR3 contains 17 residues. In nucleotides, the CDR3 is TGTGCCAGCAGCTCGTACCCTAGCGGGACGCCCACAGATACGCAGTATTTT. It translates to CASSSYPSGTPTDTQYF.

The rearrangement links TRBV19 to TRBJ1-1, with a weak D call TRBD1 (6 bases). Germline V CDR1 and CDR2: LNHDA, SQIVND (reference sequence). The CDR3 has 13 amino acids. Between the trimmed V and J ends, which lost 3 bases and 7 bases, there was a span of 12 bases. This CDR3 reads CASSMQGRFEAFF. CDR3 coding DNA: TGTGCCAGTAGTATGCAGGGGCGCTTTGAAGCTTTCTTT.

The J gene is TRBJ1-6, the V gene TRBV30; D is perhaps TRBD1 (6 bases). V dropped 3 bases and J dropped 9 bases, with 15 bases sitting between them. The CDR3 covers 14 residues. Germline V gene data show CDR1 as GTSNPN and CDR2 as SVGIG (reference sequence). The CDR3 bases are TGTGCCTGGAGCTCAGGGGTATTGGGTTCACCCCTCCACTTT. Translated, it gives CAWSSGVLGSPLHF.

This clone was counted once. The chain links TRBV5-1 to TRBJ2-3; D remains ambiguous. Trimming removed 4 bases at V and 4 bases at J, with 10 bases between. The CDR3 is made up of 13 amino acids. Germline V lookup: CDR1 SGHRS, CDR2 YFSETQ. The CDR3: CASSTRYPDTQYF. CDR3 DNA sequence: TGCGCCAGCAGCACCCGGTACCCAGATACGCAGTATTTT. The full variable domain, in which reference TRBV5-1 and TRBJ2-3 provide the parts outside the CDR3, is KAGVTQTPRYLIKTRGQQVTLSCSPISGHRSVSWYQQTPGQGLQFLFEYFSETQRNKGNFPGRFSGRQFSNSRSEMNVSTLELGDSALYLCASSTRYPDTQYFGPGTRLTVL.

The V gene is TRBV18, the J gene TRBJ1-5, with unresolved D. Trimming took off 3 bases at V and 0 bases at J, with 9 bases between the two ends. The CDR3 is 15 amino acids. Germline-derived CDR1 and CDR2 are KGHSH and LQKENI. The CDR3 sequence: CASSPRSDSNQPQHF. CDR3 coding DNA: TGTGCCAGCTCACCCCGTTCAGATAGCAATCAGCCCCAGCATTTT.